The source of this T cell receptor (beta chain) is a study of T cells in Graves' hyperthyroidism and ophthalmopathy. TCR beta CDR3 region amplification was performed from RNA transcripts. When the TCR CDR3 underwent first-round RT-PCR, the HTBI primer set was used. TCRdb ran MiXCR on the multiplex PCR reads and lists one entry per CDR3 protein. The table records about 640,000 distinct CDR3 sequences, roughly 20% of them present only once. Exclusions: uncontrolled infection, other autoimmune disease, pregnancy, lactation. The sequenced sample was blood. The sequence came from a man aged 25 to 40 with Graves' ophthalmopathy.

The CDR3 nucleotides are TGTGCCACCACCAAGGGGGCGGACAGCTCCTACGAGCAGTACTTC. As protein: CATTKGADSSYEQYF. The chain links TRBV28 to TRBJ2-7; 7 bases line up with TRBD1. V lost 10 bases and J lost 0; bases outside the gene matches: 12. The CDR3 totals 15 residues. CDR1 and CDR2 (germline): MDHEN, SYDVKM.